This T cell receptor (beta chain) was captured in a study of blood T cell repertoires in COVID-19. This CDR3 is 11 amino acids long. V lost 8 bases to trimming and J lost 0 bases, with 4 bases between them. Data came from immunoSEQ multiplex PCR; TCRdb stores just in-frame clones and leaves some out. The sample includes 80,000 or so clones, 75% to 90% of them seen just once. Specimen: peripheral blood. This TCR derives from a human donor in a cohort sampled during active COVID-19. This chain connects TRBV12-3 or TRBV12-4 to TRBJ1-1; D is undetermined. CDR3 coding DNA: TGTGCCAGCCTCTTGAACACTGAAGCTTTCTTT. This gives the protein CASLLNTEAFF.